This T cell receptor beta chain stems from a study of T cell responses to AZD1222 COVID-19 vaccine. This CDR3 spans 11 amino acids. V was trimmed by 8 bases and J by 3 bases, leaving 7 bases between them. Germline CDR1 LNHDA, CDR2 SQIVND (reference sequence). Profiling relied on immunoSEQ multiplex PCR, and the TCRdb table lists in-frame clones only, not all of them. The sample records about 140,000 clones, about 90% being singletons. Findings and limits, study-wide: Two AZD1222 doses significantly raised spike-specific TCR breadth and depth over controls.

This clone appeared a few times. Its specificity is not known. This chain links TRBV19 with TRBJ1-1; D remains ambiguous. The input for sequencing was peripheral blood, taken on day 0 of AZD1222 vaccination. This TCR was recovered from an adult in good health. This CDR3 reads CASPRDTEAFF. Written as DNA, the CDR3 is TGTGCCAGTCCGAGAGACACTGAAGCTTTCTTT.